The T cell receptor beta chain under discussion was sequenced for a study of identical twins. The V gene's germline CDR1 is LNHNV and CDR2 YYDKDF (reference sequence). V was clipped by 4 bases and J by 2 bases, with 12 bases between them. The CDR3 is made up of 14 amino acids. Using its own MiXCR run on the 5' RACE reads, TCRdb lists one record per CDR3 protein. The table lists 210,000 or so distinct CDR3 sequences, 15% to 20% of them singletons, with 40% in the top ten. The sample also formed part of further work on T cells expressing NK-cell markers.

This chain uses TRBV15 with TRBJ2-7, with a possible D match to TRBD2 (5 bases). Sequenced sample: CD8+ T cells sorted from blood. The sequence was obtained from a woman between 18 and 30 years old in good health. The CDR3 DNA sequence: TGTGCCACCAGCAAGACCGGGAAACCCTACGAGCAGTACTTC. Protein: CATSKTGKPYEQYF. The variable domain in full, completed from reference TRBV15 and TRBJ2-7, reads DAMVIQNPRYQVTQFGKPVTLSCSQTLNHNVMYWYQQKSSQAPKLLFHYYDKDFNNEADTPDNFQSRRPNTSFCFLDIRSPGLGDTAMYLCATSKTGKPYEQYFGPGTRLTVT.